The sequence of this TCR beta chain was determined in a study of T cells after yellow fever vaccination. This CDR3 is 19 amino acids long. The germline V gene has CDR1 ENHRY and CDR2 SYGVKD. V lost 5 bases to trimming and J lost 4 bases; unmatched junction nucleotides: 17. TCR cDNA was made by 5'RACE template switching, adding a universal primer site and UMIs. TCRdb ran MiXCR on the 5' RACE reads and lists one entry per CDR3 protein. This table has about 250,000 distinct CDR3 sequences, more than 3.5% appearing once. Study-wide results and limits: Though it reached lower strength, the secondary response hit its peak faster, day 5 versus 15.

Many counts were recorded for this clonotype. Its cognate antigen is unknown. The sequence derives from a young man who received the YFV17D yellow fever vaccine. This specimen was PBMCs, taken 15 days after the yellow fever booster vaccination. The V gene is TRBV10-3, the J gene TRBJ2-5; 12 bases are a match to TRBD2. Here the CDR3 reads CAISPGLAGHPQRAETQYF. In DNA, the CDR3 is TGTGCCATCAGTCCTGGACTAGCGGGACACCCCCAGAGGGCAGAGACCCAGTACTTC.